This T cell receptor (beta chain) was recovered during a study of tissue T cells after allogeneic stem cell transplantation. Looking at the study overall: Patients with graft-versus-host disease had grafts: several unmodified, three CD34-selected and T-cell-depleted.

Sequencing of TCRbeta CDR3 at survey depth gave sequences and template counts. Produced via immunoSEQ multiplex PCR; TCRdb's table is partial and in-frame only. The sample records approximately 2,200 clones, approximately 72% being singletons. Sample: ileal tissue, taken at autopsy. This TCR came from a male patient aged 40 to 70 with steroid-refractory graft-versus-host disease after an allogeneic stem cell transplant. Some T cells may possibly be graft donor cells.

In DNA form, the CDR3 reads TGTGCCACCAGTGTCCTCCCGGGACAGGGTACTTCCACTGAAGCTTTCTTT. Translating it yields CATSVLPGQGTSTEAFF. The chain uses TRBV24-1 and TRBJ1-1; 9 bases fit TRBD1. The trim removed 5 bases at V and 4 bases at J, leaving 13 bases unmatched. Germline CDR1 is KGHDR and CDR2 is SFDVKD. This CDR3 has 17 amino acids.